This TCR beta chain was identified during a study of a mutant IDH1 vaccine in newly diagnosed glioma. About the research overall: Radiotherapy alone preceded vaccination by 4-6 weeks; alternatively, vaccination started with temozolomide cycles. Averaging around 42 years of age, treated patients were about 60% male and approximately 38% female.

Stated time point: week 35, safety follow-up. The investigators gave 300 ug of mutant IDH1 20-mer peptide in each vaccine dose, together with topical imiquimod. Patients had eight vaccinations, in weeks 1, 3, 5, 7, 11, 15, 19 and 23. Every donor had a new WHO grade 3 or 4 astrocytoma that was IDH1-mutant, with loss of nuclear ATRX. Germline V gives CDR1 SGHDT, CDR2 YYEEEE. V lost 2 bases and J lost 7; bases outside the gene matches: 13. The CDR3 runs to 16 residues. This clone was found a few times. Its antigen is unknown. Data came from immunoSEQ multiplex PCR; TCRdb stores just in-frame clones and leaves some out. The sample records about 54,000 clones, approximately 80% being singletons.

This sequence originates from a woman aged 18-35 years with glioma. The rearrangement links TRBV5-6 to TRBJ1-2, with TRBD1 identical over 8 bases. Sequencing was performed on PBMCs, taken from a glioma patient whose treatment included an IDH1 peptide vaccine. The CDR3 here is CASSLRAGGAGVGYTF. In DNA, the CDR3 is TGTGCCAGCAGCTTAAGGGCAGGGGGCGCCGGTGTTGGCTACACCTTC.